The T cell receptor beta chain under discussion was sequenced for a study of graft-versus-host responses after intestinal transplantation. Study results and caveats: Where graft-donor T cell macrochimerism was present, patients had high graft-versus-host to host-versus-graft clonal ratios in allografts.

Regarding this clone: Antigen specificity is unknown.

The table came from immunoSEQ multiplex PCR; TCRdb's copy has only in-frame clones and leaves some out. The sample yields 95,000 to 130,000 clones, 90% seen once. Germline lookup yields CDR1 MDHEN and CDR2 SYDVKM. V lost 3 bases and J 7 bases, leaving 13 bases between the germline ends. This CDR3 has 13 residues. This TCR was recovered from a human donor who received an intestinal transplant. The V gene is TRBV28, the J gene TRBJ2-7; D unresolved. Material: unstimulated CD4+ T cells sorted from spleen or lymph node cells, obtained before intestinal transplant. The CDR3 loop reads CASSFNGLREQYF. CDR3 nucleotide sequence: TGTGCCAGCAGTTTCAACGGTCTACGAGAGCAGTACTTC. Filled out from reference TRBV28 and TRBJ2-7, the complete variable domain reads DVKVTQSSRYLVKRTGEKVFLECVQDMDHENMFWYRQDPGLGLRLIYFSYDVKMKEKGDIPEGYSVSREKKERFSLILESASTNQTSMYLCASSFNGLREQYFGPGTRLTVT.